This passage covers 26 T cell receptor beta chains from one sample sequenced in a study of blood T cell repertoires in COVID-19. TCRdb's copy holds only in-frame clones and misses some; the assay was immunoSEQ multiplex PCR. Seen here are 260,000 or so clones, roughly 87% observed once, and the top ten hold 2.5% to 3%. Sequenced sample: PBMCs or T cells enriched from blood (not recorded which). The receptor set was obtained from a woman aged 30 to 39 with acute COVID-19.

The rearrangement uses TRBV5-1 and TRBJ2-7; 10 bases map to TRBD1. This CDR3 comprises 16 residues. V shed 0 bases, J shed 5 bases, and the junction held 8 bases outside the gene matches. Germline loops: CDR1 SGHRS, CDR2 YFSETQ. This chain's CDR3 is CASSLGVGTGVDEQYF. The CDR3 bases are TGCGCCAGCAGCTTGGGGGTCGGGACAGGGGTCGACGAGCAGTACTTC.

This chain uses TRBV6-4 with TRBJ2-1, with TRBD1 matching over 7 bases. The trim removed 5 bases at V and 6 bases at J, leaving 7 bases unmatched. The germline V gene encodes CDR1 MRHNA and CDR2 SNTAGT. The CDR3 sequence is 14 residues long. This CDR3 reads CASSKGTESNEQFF. The CDR3 DNA sequence: TGTGCCAGCAGTAAAGGGACAGAAAGCAATGAGCAGTTCTTC.

CDR3 in DNA: TGTGCCAGCAGCCAAGATCTTGAAGCGGGGAACTATGGCTACACCTTC. Translated, it gives CASSQDLEAGNYGYTF. This sequence joins TRBV3-1 (or the pseudogene TRBV3-2) and TRBJ1-2, with D hard to call. V was cut by 0 bases and J by 2 bases, with 13 bases left in between. The CDR3 spans 16 residues. Per the germline V gene, CDR1 is LGHDT and CDR2 is YNNKEL (reference sequence).

The chain recombines TRBV4-1 with TRBJ1-1; D possibly corresponds to TRBD1 (5 bases). Germline V gene data show CDR1 as MGHRA and CDR2 as YSYEKL. The CDR3 spans 16 residues. Trimming stripped 4 bases from V and 3 bases from J, with 18 bases between. As DNA, the CDR3 is TGCGCCAGCAGCCTCAGGACGGGGGAATACGACACTGAAGCTTTCTTT. Translated, it gives CASSLRTGEYDTEAFF.

This sequence joins TRBV5-6 and TRBJ2-7; the match to TRBD2 covers 7 bases. Germline CDR1 SGHDT, CDR2 YYEEEE. This CDR3 comprises 15 residues. V lost 0 bases to trimming and J lost 0 bases; unmatched junction nucleotides: 3. CDR3 in amino acids: CASSLVGDYSYEQYF. In DNA, the CDR3 is TGTGCCAGCAGCTTGGTAGGGGACTACTCCTACGAGCAGTACTTC.

The chain is built from TRBV12-3 or TRBV12-4 and TRBJ1-5; 8 nucleotides align to TRBD1. Losses at the gene ends were 6 bases for V and 7 bases for J; bases not matched to a gene: 2. The CDR3 is made up of 12 amino acids. CDR3 sequence: CASSSGGQPQHF. The CDR3 DNA is TGTGCCAGCAGCTCAGGGGGCCAGCCCCAGCATTTT.

V and J are TRBV10-3 and TRBJ2-1, with 7 bases identical to TRBD1. This CDR3 has 12 residues. J was trimmed by 9 bases and V by 11 bases; bases with no gene match: 10. The germline gives CDR1 ENHRY, CDR2 SYGVKD. CDR3 region: CAAREGAVEQFF. CDR3 coding DNA: TGTGCCGCCCGAGAGGGGGCCGTTGAGCAGTTCTTC.

This rearrangement joins TRBV6-5 to TRBJ1-1; D ambiguous. Per the germline V gene, CDR1 is MNHEY and CDR2 is SVGAGI. This CDR3 has 10 amino acids. The V end lost 10 bases, the J end lost 5 bases, and 8 bases lay between the germline ends. CDR3 nucleotides: TGTGCCACCGTGAGGACTGAAGCTTTCTTT. It encodes CATVRTEAFF.

The chain is built from TRBV5-1 and TRBJ1-4; TRBD1 aligns across 9 bases. This CDR3 region has 14 residues. Trimming at V came to 2 bases and at J to 5 bases, leaving 1 base not matched to a gene. CDR1 SGHRS and CDR2 YFSETQ come from the germline V gene. CDR3 coding DNA: TGCGCCAGCAGCTTCGGGACAGGGAATGAAAAACTGTTTTTT. Amino acids: CASSFGTGNEKLFF.

The V call is TRBV5-8, the J call TRBJ2-1; 7 bases line up with TRBD1. V lost 4 bases to trimming and J lost 16 bases; unmatched junction nucleotides: 8. Germline V gene data show CDR1 as SGHTS and CDR2 as YDEGEE. The CDR3 has 11 residues. The CDR3, as DNA: TGTGCCAGCAGCGTCACAGGGACAGCCTTCTTC. Its translation is CASSVTGTAFF.

V is TRBV29-1 and J is TRBJ1-2; 11 bases are shared with TRBD1. The CDR3 spans 14 residues. The ends lost 4 bases at V and 7 bases at J; junction bases unmatched: 8. Germline assignment: CDR1 SQVTM and CDR2 ANQGSEA. CDR3 DNA sequence: TGCAGCGTTGCCCGGACAGGGGGCGCGTCTGGCTACACCTTC. Its translation: CSVARTGGASGYTF.

The sample holds a few counts of this clone. The genes are TRBV6-5 and TRBJ1-1; D is perhaps TRBD1 (5 bases). V was cut by 0 bases and J by 4 bases, with 9 bases left in between. Germline-derived CDR1 and CDR2 are MNHEY and SVGAGI. The CDR3 is made up of 14 amino acids. DNA for the CDR3: TGTGCCAGCAGTTACTCTTGGGGGGGCACTGAAGCTTTCTTT. It codes for CASSYSWGGTEAFF.

The chain links TRBV7-6 to TRBJ2-3; 7 bases fit TRBD2. The CDR3 covers 11 residues. Germline values: CDR1 SGHVS, CDR2 FNYEAQ. V lost 8 bases to trimming and J lost 5 bases; unmatched junction nucleotides: 1. The CDR3 spells CASSGGDTQYF. CDR3 coding DNA: TGTGCCAGCTCGGGGGGAGATACGCAGTATTTT.

This chain connects TRBV5-1 to TRBJ1-2; no firm D call. V lost 1 base and J 4 bases, leaving 17 bases between the germline ends. Per germline, CDR1 SGHRS and CDR2 YFSETQ. The CDR3 runs 16 residues. In DNA form, the CDR3 reads TGCGCCAGCAGCTTGAAGACCAGCGTAGGCCTCTATGGCTACACCTTC. Translating it yields CASSLKTSVGLYGYTF.

The chain uses TRBV27 and TRBJ1-2; D is possibly TRBD1 (5 bases). Per germline, CDR1 MNHEY and CDR2 SMNVEV (reference sequence). The CDR3 runs 13 residues. Trimming removed 2 bases from V and 5 bases from J, with 9 bases in between. CDR3 loop: CASSLSGAYGYTF. The CDR3 nucleotides read TGTGCCAGCAGTTTAAGCGGGGCTTATGGCTACACCTTC.

The rearrangement joins TRBV7-8 to TRBJ1-3; D may be TRBD1 (6 bases). In germline, CDR1 is SGHVS, CDR2 FQNEAQ. The V end lost 1 base, the J end lost 0 bases, and 10 bases lay between the germline ends. This CDR3 comprises 16 residues. CDR3 region: CASSLGSGASGNTIYF. In DNA form, the CDR3 reads TGTGCCAGCAGCTTAGGTTCAGGGGCCTCTGGAAACACCATATATTTT.

The chain uses TRBV10-1 and TRBJ2-7, with 8 bases identical to TRBD2. The germline V gene encodes CDR1 WNHNN and CDR2 SYGVQD (reference sequence). The CDR3 length is 14 residues. V lost 4 bases to trimming and J lost 4 bases; unmatched junction nucleotides: 6. The CDR3 loop is CASSVGGVRYEQYF. CDR3 DNA sequence: TGCGCCAGCAGTGTCGGGGGGGTTCGGTACGAGCAGTACTTC.

The V and J genes are TRBV6-1 and TRBJ1-4; TRBD1 matches at 7 bases. V lost 2 bases and J lost 0; bases outside the gene matches: 9. This CDR3 has 18 amino acids. From germline, CDR1 is MNHNS and CDR2 SASEGT. CDR3 nucleotides: TGTGCCAGCAGTGAAACGACAGGGTCCGACGCAACTAATGAAAAACTGTTTTTT. The encoded protein is CASSETTGSDATNEKLFF.

The sample holds a few counts of this clone. The chain uses TRBV5-1 and TRBJ2-7, with TRBD1 as a possible D gene (7 bases). The CDR3 totals 12 residues. With 4 bases removed from V and 7 bases from J, the gap between germline ends came to 12 bases. Germline assignment: CDR1 SGHRS and CDR2 YFSETQ. CDR3 in amino acids: CASSNPGGEQYF. The CDR3 DNA is TGCGCCAGCAGCAATCCAGGGGGGGAGCAGTACTTC.

The V call is TRBV28, the J call TRBJ2-7, with D possibly being TRBD1 (6 bases). The germline CDR1 and CDR2 sequences are MDHEN and SYDVKM. V lost 2 bases and J lost 9, with 14 bases in between. The CDR3 spans 13 residues. The CDR3 nucleotides are TGTGCCAGCAGTTTAGGACATACCAGGGGGCAGTACTTC. Its protein is CASSLGHTRGQYF.

The chain uses TRBV9 and TRBJ2-1; 8 bases are shared with TRBD2. The V gene's germline CDR1 is SGDLS and CDR2 YYNGEE. The trim removed 4 bases at V and 7 bases at J, leaving 13 bases unmatched. This CDR3 contains 16 residues. The CDR3 region has the DNA TGTGCCAGCAGCCCCGGGGGGGGTTTGGTGTTAAATGAGCAGTTCTTC. This gives the protein CASSPGGGLVLNEQFF.

The chain couples TRBV30 to TRBJ2-7; tentatively, D is TRBD2 (5 bases). The ends were cut back, 2 bases at V and 3 bases at J, with 8 bases in the middle. The CDR3 consists of 12 residues. Germline CDR1 and CDR2: GTSNPN and SVGIG (reference sequence). For the CDR3, the DNA is TGTGCCTGGAGTCCTAGCAGCTACGAGCAGTACTTC. Its protein is CAWSPSSYEQYF.

The J gene is TRBJ1-1, the V gene TRBV10-3; TRBD1 aligns across 9 bases. Per the germline V gene, CDR1 is ENHRY and CDR2 is SYGVKD. This CDR3 comprises 14 residues. V trimming: 4 bases; J trimming: 6 bases; junction bases outside the gene matches: 6. The DNA of the CDR3 is TGTGCCATCAGTGTAGGGACAGGGTGGGCTGAAGCTTTCTTT. Its translation: CAISVGTGWAEAFF.

This chain uses TRBV4-1 with TRBJ1-1, with a tentative D call TRBD1 (6 bases). Germline V gene data show CDR1 as MGHRA and CDR2 as YSYEKL. This CDR3 is 15 amino acids long. Trimming removed 0 bases from V and 0 bases from J, with 8 bases in between. Here the CDR3 DNA reads TGCGCCAGCAGCCAAGAGGGACAAATGAACACTGAAGCTTTCTTT. Its translation: CASSQEGQMNTEAFF.

J is TRBJ1-6 and V is TRBV12-3 or TRBV12-4; 7 nucleotides match TRBD1. With 4 bases clipped from V and 10 bases from J, the junction kept 4 bases outside the gene matches. CDR3 length equals 13 residues. The CDR3 spells CASSWTGESPLHF. In DNA form, the CDR3 reads TGTGCCAGCAGTTGGACAGGAGAGTCACCCCTCCACTTT.

The chain links TRBV5-8 to TRBJ1-1; weak D call: TRBD1 (5 bases). Germline V gene data show CDR1 as SGHTS and CDR2 as YDEGEE. Trimming pared 0 bases from V and 7 bases from J, leaving 13 bases between. The CDR3 runs to 14 residues. The CDR3 DNA is TGTGCCAGCAGCTTGGGATTAGGGGTTGGTGAAGCTTTCTTT. Translating it yields CASSLGLGVGEAFF.